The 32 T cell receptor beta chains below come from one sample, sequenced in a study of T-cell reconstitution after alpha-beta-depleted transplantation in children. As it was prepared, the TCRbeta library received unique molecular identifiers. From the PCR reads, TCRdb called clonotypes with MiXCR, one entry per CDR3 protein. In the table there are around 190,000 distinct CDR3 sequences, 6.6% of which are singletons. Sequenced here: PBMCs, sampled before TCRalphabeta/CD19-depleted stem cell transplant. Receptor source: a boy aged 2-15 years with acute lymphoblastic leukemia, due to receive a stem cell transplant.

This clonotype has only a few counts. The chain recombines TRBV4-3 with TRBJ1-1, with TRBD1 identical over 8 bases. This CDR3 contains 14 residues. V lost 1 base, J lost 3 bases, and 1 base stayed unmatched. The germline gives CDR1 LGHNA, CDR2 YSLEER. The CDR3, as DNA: TGCGCCAGCAGCCAAGGACAGGGGTACACTGAAGCTTTCTTT. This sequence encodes CASSQGQGYTEAFF.

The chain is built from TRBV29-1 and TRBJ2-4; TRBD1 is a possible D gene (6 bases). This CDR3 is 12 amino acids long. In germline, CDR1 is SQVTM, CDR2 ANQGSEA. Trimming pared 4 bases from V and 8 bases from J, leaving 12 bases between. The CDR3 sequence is CSVGARGDIQYF. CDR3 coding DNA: TGCAGCGTTGGTGCCAGGGGTGACATTCAGTACTTC.

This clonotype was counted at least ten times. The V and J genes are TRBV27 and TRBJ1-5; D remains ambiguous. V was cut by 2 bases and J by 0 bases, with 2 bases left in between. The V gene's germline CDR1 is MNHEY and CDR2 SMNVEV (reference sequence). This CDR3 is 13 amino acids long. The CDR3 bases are TGTGCCAGCAGTTTAAGTAGCAATCAGCCCCAGCATTTT. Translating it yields CASSLSSNQPQHF.

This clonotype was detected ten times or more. The CDR3 protein is CASSQDPAGEQNTQYF. CDR3 DNA: TGCGCCAGCAGCCAAGATCCAGCGGGGGAACAAAATACGCAGTATTTT. This rearrangement joins TRBV4-3 to TRBJ2-3, with 8 bases lining up with TRBD2. Trimming removed 0 bases from V and 7 bases from J; junction bases left unmatched: 9. The V gene's germline CDR1 is LGHNA and CDR2 YSLEER. This CDR3 spans 16 amino acids.

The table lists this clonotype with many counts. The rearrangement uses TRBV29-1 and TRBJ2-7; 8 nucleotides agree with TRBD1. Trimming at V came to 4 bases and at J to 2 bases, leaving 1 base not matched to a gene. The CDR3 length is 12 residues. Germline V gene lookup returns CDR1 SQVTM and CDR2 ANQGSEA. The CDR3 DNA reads TGCAGCGTTGGGACAGGGACCTACGAGCAGTACTTC. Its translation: CSVGTGTYEQYF.

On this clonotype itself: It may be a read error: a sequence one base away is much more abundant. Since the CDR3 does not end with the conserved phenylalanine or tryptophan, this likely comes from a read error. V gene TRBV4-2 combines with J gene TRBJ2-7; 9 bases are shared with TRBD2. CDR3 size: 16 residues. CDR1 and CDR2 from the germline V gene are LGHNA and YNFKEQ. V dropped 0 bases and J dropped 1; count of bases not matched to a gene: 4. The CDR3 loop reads CASSQDRTSVSYEQYC. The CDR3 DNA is TGTGCCAGCAGCCAAGATCGGACTAGCGTTTCCTACGAGCAGTACTGC.

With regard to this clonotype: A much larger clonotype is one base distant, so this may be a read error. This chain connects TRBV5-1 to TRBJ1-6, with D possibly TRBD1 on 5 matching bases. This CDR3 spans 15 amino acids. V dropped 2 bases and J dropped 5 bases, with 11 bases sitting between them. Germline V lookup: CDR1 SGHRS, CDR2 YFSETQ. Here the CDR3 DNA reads TGCGCCAGCAGCTTCAGGGACGGAAATAATTCACCCCTCCACTTT. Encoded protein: CASSFRDGNNSPLHF. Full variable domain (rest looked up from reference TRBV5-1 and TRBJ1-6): KAGVTQTPRYLIKTRGQQVTLSCSPISGHRSVSWYQQTPGQGLQFLFEYFSETQRNKGNFPGRFSGRQFSNSRSEMNVSTLELGDSALYLCASSFRDGNNSPLHFGNGTRLTVT.

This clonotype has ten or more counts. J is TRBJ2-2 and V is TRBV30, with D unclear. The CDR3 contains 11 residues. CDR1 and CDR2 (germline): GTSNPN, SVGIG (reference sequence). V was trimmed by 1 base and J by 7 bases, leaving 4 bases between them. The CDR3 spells CAWSARGELFF. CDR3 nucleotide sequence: TGTGCCTGGAGTGCTCGCGGGGAGCTGTTTTTT.

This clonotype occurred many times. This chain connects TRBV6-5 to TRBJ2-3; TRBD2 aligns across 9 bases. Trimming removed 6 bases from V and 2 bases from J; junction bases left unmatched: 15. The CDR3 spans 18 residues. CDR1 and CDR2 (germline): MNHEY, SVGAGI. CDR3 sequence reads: CASSRTTWRGGTTDTQYF. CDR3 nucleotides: TGTGCCAGCAGCCGTACGACCTGGCGGGGGGGAACCACAGATACGCAGTATTTT.

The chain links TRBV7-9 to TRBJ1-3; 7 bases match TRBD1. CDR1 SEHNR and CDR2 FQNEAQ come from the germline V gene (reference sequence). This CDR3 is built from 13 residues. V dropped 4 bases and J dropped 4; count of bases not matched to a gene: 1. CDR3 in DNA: TGTGCCAGCAGCTCACAGGGGGGAAACACCATATATTTT. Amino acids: CASSSQGGNTIYF.

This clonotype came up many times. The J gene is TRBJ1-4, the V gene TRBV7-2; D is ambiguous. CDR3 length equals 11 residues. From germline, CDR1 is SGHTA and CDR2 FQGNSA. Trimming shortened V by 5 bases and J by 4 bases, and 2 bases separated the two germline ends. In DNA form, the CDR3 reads TGTGCCAGCAGCGTTAATGAAAAACTGTTTTTT. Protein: CASSVNEKLFF.

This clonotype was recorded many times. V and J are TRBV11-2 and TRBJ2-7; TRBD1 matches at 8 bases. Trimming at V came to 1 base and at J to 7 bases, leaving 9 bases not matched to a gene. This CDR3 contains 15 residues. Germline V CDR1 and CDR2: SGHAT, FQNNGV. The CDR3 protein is CASSLAWQGASEQYF. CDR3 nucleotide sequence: TGTGCCAGCAGCTTAGCGTGGCAGGGGGCGAGTGAGCAGTACTTC.

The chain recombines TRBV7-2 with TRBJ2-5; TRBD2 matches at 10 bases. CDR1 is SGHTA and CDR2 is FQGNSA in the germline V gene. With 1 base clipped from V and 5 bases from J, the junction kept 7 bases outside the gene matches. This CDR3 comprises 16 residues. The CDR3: CASSLGAGGPVETQYF. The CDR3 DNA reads TGTGCCAGCAGCTTAGGAGCGGGGGGGCCGGTGGAGACCCAGTACTTC.

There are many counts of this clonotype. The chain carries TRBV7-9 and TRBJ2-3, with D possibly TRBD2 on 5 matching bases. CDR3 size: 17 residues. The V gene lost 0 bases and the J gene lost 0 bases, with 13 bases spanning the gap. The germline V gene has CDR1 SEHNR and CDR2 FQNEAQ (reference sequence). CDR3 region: CASSLAPWERSTDTQYF. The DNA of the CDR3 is TGTGCCAGCAGCTTAGCGCCATGGGAGCGCAGCACAGATACGCAGTATTTT.

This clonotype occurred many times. CDR3 DNA: TGTGCCAGCAGCCGCACTAGCGGGGGGACGAACACCGGGGAGCTGTTTTTT. This codes for CASSRTSGGTNTGELFF. The chain has TRBV7-8 and TRBJ2-2; TRBD2 agrees at 12 bases. The trim removed 5 bases at V and 0 bases at J, leaving 4 bases unmatched. In germline, CDR1 is SGHVS, CDR2 FQNEAQ. The CDR3 spans 17 residues.

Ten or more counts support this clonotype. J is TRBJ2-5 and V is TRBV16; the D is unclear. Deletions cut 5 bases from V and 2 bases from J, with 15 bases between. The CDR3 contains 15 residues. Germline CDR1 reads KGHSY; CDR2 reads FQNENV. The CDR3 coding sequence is TGTGCCAGCAGCACAATTGCGAGAGATCAAGAGACCCAGTACTTC. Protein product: CASSTIARDQETQYF.

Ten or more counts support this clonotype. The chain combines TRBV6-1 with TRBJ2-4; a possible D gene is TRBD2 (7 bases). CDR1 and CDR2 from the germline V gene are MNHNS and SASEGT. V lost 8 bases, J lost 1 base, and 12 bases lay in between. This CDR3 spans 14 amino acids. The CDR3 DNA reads TGTGCCAGCTCCGAGGGGGGGGCCAAAAACATTCAGTACTTC. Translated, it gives CASSEGGAKNIQYF.

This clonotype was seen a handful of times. The CDR3 DNA reads TGTGCCAGCAGTTTTGCCCTCGTTCAAGAGACCCAGTACTTC. Its protein product is CASSFALVQETQYF. This chain uses TRBV28 with TRBJ2-5, with unresolved D. From germline, CDR1 is MDHEN and CDR2 SYDVKM. V was trimmed by 3 bases and J by 2 bases, leaving 10 bases between them. This CDR3 has 14 residues.

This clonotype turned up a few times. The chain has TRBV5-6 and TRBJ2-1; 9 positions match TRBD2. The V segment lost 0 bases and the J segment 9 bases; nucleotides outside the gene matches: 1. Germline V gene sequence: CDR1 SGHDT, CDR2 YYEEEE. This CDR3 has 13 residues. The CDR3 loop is CASSLEGLAEQFF. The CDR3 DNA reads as TGTGCCAGCAGCTTGGAGGGACTAGCTGAGCAGTTCTTC.

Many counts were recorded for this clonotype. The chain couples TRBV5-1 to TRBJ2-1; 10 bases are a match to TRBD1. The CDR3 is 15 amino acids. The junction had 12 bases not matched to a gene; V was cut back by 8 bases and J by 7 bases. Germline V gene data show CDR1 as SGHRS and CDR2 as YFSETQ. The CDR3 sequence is CASIDGQGVLNEQFF. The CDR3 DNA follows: TGCGCCAGTATCGACGGACAGGGGGTATTAAATGAGCAGTTCTTC.

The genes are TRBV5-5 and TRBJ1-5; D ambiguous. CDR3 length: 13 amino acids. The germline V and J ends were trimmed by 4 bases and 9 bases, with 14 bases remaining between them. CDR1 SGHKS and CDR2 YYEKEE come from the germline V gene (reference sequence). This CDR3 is CASSAQVVGPQHF. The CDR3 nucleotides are TGTGCCAGCAGCGCCCAAGTTGTGGGGCCCCAGCATTTT.

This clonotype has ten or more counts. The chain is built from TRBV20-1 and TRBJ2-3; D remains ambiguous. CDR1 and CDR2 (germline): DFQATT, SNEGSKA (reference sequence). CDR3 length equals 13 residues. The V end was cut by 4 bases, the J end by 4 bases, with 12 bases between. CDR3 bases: TGCAGTGCTAAACGCGGAGCCCCAGATACGCAGTATTTT. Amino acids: CSAKRGAPDTQYF.

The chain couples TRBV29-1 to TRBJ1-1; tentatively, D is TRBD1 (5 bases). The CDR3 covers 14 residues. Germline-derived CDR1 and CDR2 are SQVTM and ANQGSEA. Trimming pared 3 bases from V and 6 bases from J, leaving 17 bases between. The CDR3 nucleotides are TGCAGCGTTGACCTTGGGCTCGGGACCCCTGAAGCTTTCTTT. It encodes CSVDLGLGTPEAFF.

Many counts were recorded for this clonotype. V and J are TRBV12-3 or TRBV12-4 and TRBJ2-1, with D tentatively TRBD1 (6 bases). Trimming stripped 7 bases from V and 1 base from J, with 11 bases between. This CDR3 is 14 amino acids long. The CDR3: CASNRDSSYNEQFF. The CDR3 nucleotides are TGTGCCAGCAACAGGGATTCGTCCTACAATGAGCAGTTCTTC.

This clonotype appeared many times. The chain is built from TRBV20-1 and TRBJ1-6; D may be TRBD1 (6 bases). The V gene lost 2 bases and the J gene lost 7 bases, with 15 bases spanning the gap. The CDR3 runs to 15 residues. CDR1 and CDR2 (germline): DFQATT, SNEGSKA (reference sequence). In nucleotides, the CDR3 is TGCAGTGCTAGAAGCTCCCAGGGACACAATTCACCCCTCCACTTT. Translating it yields CSARSSQGHNSPLHF.

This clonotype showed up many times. As DNA, the CDR3 is TGCGCCATCGGGGGGAACATTCAGTACTTC. Its protein product is CAIGGNIQYF. The J gene is TRBJ2-4, the V gene TRBV10-2; 7 bases are a match to TRBD2. V shed 10 bases, J shed 7 bases, and the junction held 1 base outside the gene matches. This CDR3 has 10 amino acids. The germline gives CDR1 WSHSY, CDR2 SAAADI.

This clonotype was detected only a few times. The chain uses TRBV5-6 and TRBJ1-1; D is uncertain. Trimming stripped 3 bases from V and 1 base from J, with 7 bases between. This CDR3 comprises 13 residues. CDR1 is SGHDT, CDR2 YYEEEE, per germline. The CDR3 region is CASSSTSNTEAFF. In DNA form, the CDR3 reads TGTGCCAGCAGCTCGACCTCGAACACTGAAGCTTTCTTT. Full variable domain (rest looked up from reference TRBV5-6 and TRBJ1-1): DAGVTQSPTHLIKTRGQQVTLRCSPKSGHDTVSWYQQALGQGPQFIFQYYEEEERQRGNFPDRFSGHQFPNYSSELNVNALLLGDSALYLCASSSTSNTEAFFGQGTRLTVV.

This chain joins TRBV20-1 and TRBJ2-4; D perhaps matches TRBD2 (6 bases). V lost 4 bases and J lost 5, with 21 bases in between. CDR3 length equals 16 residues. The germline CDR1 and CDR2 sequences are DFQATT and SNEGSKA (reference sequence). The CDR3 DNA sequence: TGCAGTGCTATGCCCATAATAACGGGACTTGAAAACATTCAGTACTTC. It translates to CSAMPIITGLENIQYF.

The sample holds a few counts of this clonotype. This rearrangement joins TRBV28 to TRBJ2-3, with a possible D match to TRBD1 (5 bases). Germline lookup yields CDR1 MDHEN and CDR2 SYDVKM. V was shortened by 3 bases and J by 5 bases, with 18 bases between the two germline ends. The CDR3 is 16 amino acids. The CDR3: CASSFRQGGFRDTQYF. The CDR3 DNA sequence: TGTGCCAGCAGTTTTCGCCAGGGTGGTTTCAGAGATACGCAGTATTTT.

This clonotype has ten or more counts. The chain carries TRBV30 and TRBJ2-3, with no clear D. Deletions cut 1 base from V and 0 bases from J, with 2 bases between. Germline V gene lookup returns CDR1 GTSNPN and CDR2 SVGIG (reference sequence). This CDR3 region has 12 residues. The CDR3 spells CAWSGSTDTQYF. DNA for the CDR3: TGTGCCTGGAGTGGGAGCACAGATACGCAGTATTTT.

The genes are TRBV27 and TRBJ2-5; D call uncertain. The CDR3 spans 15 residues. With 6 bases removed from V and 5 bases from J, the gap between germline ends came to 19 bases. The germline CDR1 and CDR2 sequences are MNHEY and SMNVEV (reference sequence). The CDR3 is CASSRNLMGRETQYF. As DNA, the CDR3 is TGTGCCAGCAGCCGAAACCTAATGGGTCGGGAGACCCAGTACTTC.

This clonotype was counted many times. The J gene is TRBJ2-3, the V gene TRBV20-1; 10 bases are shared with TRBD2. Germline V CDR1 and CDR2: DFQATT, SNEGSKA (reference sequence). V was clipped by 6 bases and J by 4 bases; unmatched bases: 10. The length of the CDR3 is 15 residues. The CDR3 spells CSADSGTSVSDTQYF. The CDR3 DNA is TGCAGTGCCGACTCCGGGACTAGCGTTTCAGATACGCAGTATTTT.